The 9 T cell receptor beta chains listed next were all sequenced from one sample in a study of cytomegalovirus exposure and HLA in healthy donors (TCRdb year 2017). The protocol used for the library was the immunoSEQ multiplex PCR assay. The multiplex PCR relied on a mix of 60 forward primers for TCR Vbeta segments and 13 reverse primers for TCR Jbeta segments. Sourced from immuneACCESS, this table was stored by TCRdb with only in-frame sequences that have V and J called. A share of the clones is absent; for the studies checked, an unresolved V gene accounts for under half, and the remainder has no known explanation. The sample table holds approximately 220,000 clones, of which 76% were seen once. Roughly 0.62% of the sample rests with the top ten. Sequencing was performed on PBMCs. The source is a man aged 18-30 years in good health and CMV-seronegative.

This chain links TRBV10-3 with TRBJ2-3, with no clear D. V lost 5 bases, J lost 2 bases, and 14 bases lay in between. The CDR3 is 15 amino acids. The germline CDR1 and CDR2 sequences are ENHRY and SYGVKD. As DNA, the CDR3 is TGTGCCATCAGTAACTCCCAGCGCCTCACAGATACGCAGTATTTT. Protein: CAISNSQRLTDTQYF.

The gene calls are TRBV7-3 and TRBJ1-1; 10 bases line up with TRBD1. Germline V gene data show CDR1 as SGHTA and CDR2 as FQGTGA. Trimming took 3 bases from V and 5 from J; bases not matched to a gene: 12. The CDR3 contains 17 residues. Here the CDR3 DNA reads TGTGCCAGCAGCTTCTTGGGGACAGGGGTTGGGAGGACTGAAGCTTTCTTT. Residues: CASSFLGTGVGRTEAFF.

The V gene is TRBV18, the J gene TRBJ2-7; TRBD1 is a possible D gene (6 bases). Germline CDR1 reads KGHSH; CDR2 reads LQKENI. The V end was cut by 3 bases, the J end by 3 bases, with 33 bases between. CDR3 size: 21 residues. CDR3 loop: CASSPKYQWGLSTSTGYEQYF. The CDR3 coding sequence is TGTGCCAGCTCACCGAAATATCAATGGGGGCTGTCGACCTCTACGGGCTACGAGCAGTACTTC.

The rearrangement links TRBV10-3 to TRBJ2-1; TRBD2 matches 13 bases. This CDR3 has 14 amino acids. Losses at the gene ends were 11 bases for V and 4 bases for J; bases not matched to a gene: 5. Germline-derived CDR1 and CDR2 are ENHRY and SYGVKD. The CDR3 reads CAVGLAGDYNEQFF. The CDR3 DNA follows: TGTGCCGTCGGACTAGCGGGAGATTACAATGAGCAGTTCTTC.

There are a few counts of this clone. The V gene is TRBV5-1, the J gene TRBJ2-7; 9 nucleotides align to TRBD2. Looked up from germline, CDR1 is SGHRS and CDR2 is YFSETQ. This CDR3 comprises 15 residues. V was clipped by 4 bases and J by 2 bases; unmatched bases: 7. CDR3 protein: CASSAPSGETYEQYF. The DNA of the CDR3 is TGCGCCAGCAGCGCACCTAGCGGGGAGACCTACGAGCAGTACTTC.

In its sample, this clone was seen once. V gene TRBV28 combines with J gene TRBJ2-6; TRBD1 matches 7 bases. The junction had 3 bases not matched to a gene; V was cut back by 5 bases and J by 2 bases. CDR1 is MDHEN and CDR2 is SYDVKM in the germline V gene. The CDR3 loop spans 15 amino acids. Written as DNA, the CDR3 is TGTGCCAGCAGTAACCAGGGGGCTGGGGCCAACGTCCTGACTTTC. Its translation: CASSNQGAGANVLTF.

The chain joins TRBV2 to TRBJ2-7, with 9 nucleotides matching TRBD1. V shed 5 bases and J 3 bases; nucleotides not matched to a gene: 2. CDR1 SNHLY and CDR2 FYNNEI come from the germline V gene. CDR3 length equals 13 residues. CDR3 region: CASSLDRGYEQYF. CDR3 bases: TGTGCCAGCAGTCTGGACAGGGGCTACGAGCAGTACTTC.

This chain connects TRBV7-2 to TRBJ1-5, with a tentative D call TRBD1 (6 bases). Trimming cost V 1 base and J 5 bases, with 9 bases left between them. The CDR3 runs to 14 residues. Germline values: CDR1 SGHTA, CDR2 FQGNSA. CDR3 nucleotides: TGTGCCAGCAGCTTAGTATACAGGGATCAGCCCCAGCATTTT. Translating it yields CASSLVYRDQPQHF.

The chain is built from TRBV11-2 and TRBJ1-1; no clear D gene. CDR1 and CDR2 from the germline V gene are SGHAT and FQNNGV. This CDR3 has 13 residues. V was clipped by 5 bases and J by 1 base, with 8 bases between them. DNA of the CDR3: TGTGCCAGCAGCCCCTTTCGGAACACTGAAGCTTTCTTT. As protein: CASSPFRNTEAFF. The complete variable domain, with remaining parts taken from reference TRBV11-2 and TRBJ1-1, reads EAGVAQSPRYKIIEKRQSVAFWCNPISGHATLYWYQQILGQGPKLLIQFQNNGVVDDSQLPKDRFSAERLKGVDSTLKIQPAKLEDSAVYLCASSPFRNTEAFFGQGTRLTVV.